This is a list of T cell receptor beta chains from one sample in a study of blood T cell repertoires in COVID-19. TCRdb's table, derived via immunoSEQ multiplex PCR, lists solely in-frame clones and lacks some. This sample yields around 60,000 clones, of which around 86% are seen a single time; roughly 3.6% belongs to the top ten. Material: peripheral blood. The receptor source for this set is a woman of 80 years or more with acute or convalescent COVID-19. Each CDR3 is given with its conserved first and last residue. The size field is filled for only some rows; it gives once, few, many or a size class.

len,abundance,v_gene,j_gene,CDR3aa
16,NA,TRBV7-9,TRBJ2-5,CASSSGLAGLQETQYF
14,NA,TRBV7-3,TRBJ1-2,CASSSRAGVGGYTF
20,NA,TRBV4-2,TRBJ2-6,CASSQPPGGQLSSGANVLTF
16,NA,TRBV7-3,TRBJ1-2,CASSSWTGGAFNGYTF
17,NA,TRBV7-9,TRBJ2-1,CASSRSFSGSSHNEQFF
13,NA,TRBV18,TRBJ1-2,CASSEGAFYGYTF
14,NA,TRBV15,TRBJ1-4,CATSRQTGNEKLFF
23,NA,TRBV7-3,TRBJ2-7,CASSLTSQTSGLPLTCPDYEQYF
13,NA,TRBV19,TRBJ1-2,CASIWTGGYGYTF
15,NA,TRBV11-2,TRBJ2-7,CASRYDIWGDYEQYF
13,NA,TRBV27,TRBJ1-1,CASSFGAGTEAFF
16,NA,TRBV7-3,TRBJ2-3,CASSPGGLTFTDTQYF
14,few,TRBV14,TRBJ1-2,CASSQLRDSYGYTF
13,NA,TRBV19,TRBJ2-3,CASSIGTVDTQYF
15,NA,TRBV2,TRBJ2-7,CASSVLTGGKNEQYF
16,NA,TRBV10-3,TRBJ1-5,CAISESRTAWGQPQHF
15,NA,TRBV18,TRBJ1-1,CASSPRVDSNTEAFF
15,NA,TRBV11-2,TRBJ2-4,CASCAGGGGKNIQYF
12,NA,TRBV3-1/TRBV3-2,TRBJ1-1,CASSIRTAEAFF
15,NA,TRBV18,TRBJ1-1,CASSPPRQGNTEAFF
13,NA,TRBV5-6,TRBJ2-7,CASSFRESYEQYF
15,NA,TRBV27,TRBJ1-1,CASSPDRGVNTEAFF
14,NA,TRBV6-5,TRBJ1-6,CASSSDRRDSPLHF
13,NA,TRBV2,TRBJ2-7,CATSPQANYEQYF
14,NA,TRBV6-4,TRBJ2-1,CASSDNSFYNEQFF
12,NA,TRBV30,TRBJ2-7,CAWRGGSYEQYF
15,few,TRBV7-2,TRBJ1-5,CASSLDGTVNQPQHF
13,few,TRBV28,TRBJ2-5,CASSGPAQETQYF
17,NA,TRBV18,TRBJ2-2,CASSPGRGPSGTGELFF
12,few,TRBV4-1,TRBJ2-1,CASSQDRNEQFF
15,NA,TRBV28,TRBJ2-3,CASSLAGVVTDTQYF
16,NA,TRBV3-1/TRBV3-2,TRBJ2-5,CASSQDETSGKETQYF
15,NA,TRBV5-1,TRBJ2-1,CASSFKEQFLNEQFF
15,NA,TRBV5-1,TRBJ2-7,CASSLDNSGPYEQYF
14,NA,TRBV20-1,TRBJ2-5,CSASLSGRAETQYF
17,NA,TRBV27,TRBJ2-6,CASSLEFFVSGANVLTF
15,NA,TRBV4-2,TRBJ2-7,CASSPQTGAGYEQYF
13,NA,TRBV12-3/TRBV12-4,TRBJ2-7,CASTLGGTYEQYF
16,NA,TRBV5-1,TRBJ1-5,CASSLGGGAGNQPQHF
16,NA,TRBV9,TRBJ1-1,CASSPRRQGANTEAFF
18,once,TRBV11-2,TRBJ2-7,CASSLERSRLAGLYEQYF
13,NA,TRBV6-5,TRBJ1-2,CASTTTGGYGYTF
13,NA,TRBV7-2,TRBJ2-1,CASRPGSYNEQFF
14,NA,TRBV7-2,TRBJ1-6,CASSLSSYNSPLHF